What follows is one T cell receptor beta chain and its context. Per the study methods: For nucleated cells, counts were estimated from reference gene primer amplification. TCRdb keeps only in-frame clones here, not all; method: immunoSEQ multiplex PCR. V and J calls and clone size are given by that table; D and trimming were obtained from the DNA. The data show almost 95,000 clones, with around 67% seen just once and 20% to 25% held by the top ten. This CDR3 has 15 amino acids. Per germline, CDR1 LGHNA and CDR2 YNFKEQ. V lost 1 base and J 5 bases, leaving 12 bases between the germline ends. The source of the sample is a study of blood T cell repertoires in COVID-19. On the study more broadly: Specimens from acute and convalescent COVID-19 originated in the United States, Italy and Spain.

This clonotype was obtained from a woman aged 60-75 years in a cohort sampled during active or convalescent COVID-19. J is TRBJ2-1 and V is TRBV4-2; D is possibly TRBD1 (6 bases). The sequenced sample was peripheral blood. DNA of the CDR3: TGTGCCAGCAGCCAAGTCCGTCCAGGGGACAATGAGCAGTTCTTC. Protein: CASSQVRPGDNEQFF.